Listed here is a single T cell receptor beta chain. This sample is part of a study of cytomegalovirus exposure and HLA in healthy donors. The junction had 4 bases not matched to a gene; V was cut back by 5 bases and J by 14 bases. The CDR3 is 13 amino acids. Looked up from germline, CDR1 is MNHEY and CDR2 is SMNVEV (reference sequence). Primers for the PCR totalled 60 Vbeta and 13 Jbeta. Assay: immunoSEQ multiplex PCR; the TCRdb copy retains only in-frame clones and omits some. The sample gives 100,000 to 150,000 clones, 78% of which show up once; approximately 1.6% is in the top ten. Sequenced material: PBMCs. The rearrangement joins TRBV27 to TRBJ2-3, with TRBD2 matching over 16 bases. This sequence originates from a woman aged 18 to 35 in good health and CMV-seronegative. CDR3 amino acids: CASSGTSGGAAYF. CDR3 DNA: TGTGCCAGCAGTGGGACTAGCGGGGGGGCGGCGTATTTT.